These 16 T cell receptor beta chains originate from one sample sequenced in a study of vaccination and CD4 T cells after COVID-19. The treatment denotes: roughly ten-day PBMC culture with coronavirus spike peptide pools or control peptides (ViraFEST assay). Their antigen targets remain unknown. Sequenced with the Oncomine TCR Beta short-read assay was DNA taken from cultured CD4+ T cells. TCRdb redid the calling of the PCR reads with MiXCR, one entry per CDR3 protein. The sample carries about 15,000 distinct CDR3 sequences, around 48% recorded once. The source material was CD4+ T cells from blood, cultured in vitro. The origin of the receptors is a human donor who had recovered from COVID-19.

This chain connects TRBV28 to TRBJ2-7; D gene ambiguous. This CDR3 is built from 13 residues. Trimming left V 5 bases short and J 6 bases short, with 14 bases between. Germline CDR1 MDHEN, CDR2 SYDVKM. The CDR3 loop reads CASSTPGELEQYF. The CDR3 nucleotides read TGTGCCAGCAGTACACCAGGAGAACTCGAGCAGTACTTC.

V is TRBV20-1 and J is TRBJ1-1; D ambiguous. This CDR3 has 16 amino acids. Germline CDR1 reads DFQATT; CDR2 reads SNEGSKA (reference sequence). V lost 0 bases and J 0 bases, leaving 14 bases between the germline ends. As DNA, the CDR3 is TGCAGTGCTAGAGATGTTGGGCACCCACTGAACACTGAAGCTTTCTTT. Its protein is CSARDVGHPLNTEAFF.

The chain uses TRBV6-2 or TRBV6-3 and TRBJ2-1, with D maybe TRBD2 (6 bases). The germline V gene encodes CDR1 MNHEY and CDR2 SVGEGT. Trimming left V 4 bases short and J 2 bases short, with 15 bases between. The CDR3 sequence is 16 residues long. Here the CDR3 DNA reads TGTGCCAGCAGTTCCTCGGGGAGGCCAACCTACAATGAGCAGTTCTTC. It codes for CASSSSGRPTYNEQFF.

This chain joins TRBV28 and TRBJ1-5, with 7 bases identical to TRBD1. The CDR3 is made up of 14 amino acids. Germline lookup yields CDR1 MDHEN and CDR2 SYDVKM. J was trimmed by 7 bases and V by 8 bases; bases with no gene match: 11. The CDR3 reads CASFQTGPRQPQHF. The CDR3 DNA follows: TGTGCCAGCTTTCAGACAGGGCCACGGCAGCCCCAGCATTTT.

Sample share makes this clonotype large. The chain has TRBV30 and TRBJ1-2, with D possibly being TRBD1 (6 bases). V gave up 4 bases and J gave up 11 bases, with 17 bases separating them. Germline V CDR1 and CDR2: GTSNPN, SVGIG (reference sequence). This CDR3 region has 12 residues. The CDR3 nucleotides read TGTGCCTGGAAGGGGGGCCCTTTGGGGTACACCTTC. It specifies CAWKGGPLGYTF.

This chain joins TRBV7-3 and TRBJ1-2, with D possibly matching TRBD1 (5 bases). V lost 0 bases and J 6 bases, leaving 8 bases between the germline ends. This CDR3 contains 13 residues. The germline gives CDR1 SGHTA, CDR2 FQGTGA. The CDR3 sequence is CASSLTGQDGYTF. CDR3 DNA: TGTGCCAGCAGCTTAACGGGGCAAGATGGCTACACCTTC. Full variable domain (rest looked up from reference TRBV7-3 and TRBJ1-2): GAGVSQTPSNKVTEKGKYVELRCDPISGHTALYWYRQSLGQGPEFLIYFQGTGAADDSGLPNDRFFAVRPEGSVSTLKIQRTERGDSAVYLCASSLTGQDGYTFGSGTRLTVV.

The rearrangement uses TRBV20-1 and TRBJ2-7; TRBD2 aligns across 14 bases. CDR3 size: 17 residues. V was pared by 2 bases and J by 9 bases, with 15 bases of the junction left unmatched. Germline values: CDR1 DFQATT, CDR2 SNEGSKA (reference sequence). This CDR3 is CSARPGLAGVESTTQYF. The CDR3 coding sequence is TGCAGTGCTAGACCGGGACTAGCGGGGGTCGAATCTACGACGCAGTACTTC.

V is TRBV11-3 and J is TRBJ2-7, with D unclear. V lost 0 bases and J 0 bases, leaving 6 bases between the germline ends. This CDR3 comprises 14 residues. The V gene's germline CDR1 is SGHNT and CDR2 YENEEA. CDR3: CASSLDLASYEQYF. DNA of the CDR3: TGTGCCAGCAGCTTAGATTTGGCCTCCTACGAGCAGTACTTC.

The table lists this clonotype with a few counts. This chain joins TRBV27 and TRBJ1-5, with 7 bases fitting TRBD1. The CDR3 consists of 16 residues. CDR1 is MNHEY and CDR2 is SMNVEV in the germline V gene (reference sequence). V gave up 5 bases and J gave up 0 bases; unmatched junction bases: 7. The CDR3 sequence is CASSKGQYYSNQPQHF. In nucleotides, the CDR3 is TGTGCCAGCAGTAAGGGACAGTACTATAGCAATCAGCCCCAGCATTTT.

The chain recombines TRBV12-3 or TRBV12-4 with TRBJ2-1; 11 bases align to TRBD2. The V gene end was trimmed by 7 bases and the J gene end by 6 bases; junction bases not matched to a gene: 11. The CDR3 loop spans 16 amino acids. The CDR3 region has the DNA TGTGCCAGCATCACAAGACCGGGACTAGCGGCCAATGAGCAGTTCTTC. Encoded protein: CASITRPGLAANEQFF.

In its sample, this clonotype is medium-sized. The chain has TRBV2 and TRBJ1-1, with no clear D. This CDR3 region has 14 residues. Germline CDR1 SNHLY, CDR2 FYNNEI. V lost 5 bases and J lost 0, with 10 bases in between. CDR3 protein: CASSQTPMNTEAFF. The CDR3 DNA is TGTGCCAGCAGTCAAACCCCCATGAACACTGAAGCTTTCTTT.

The chain carries TRBV6-2 or TRBV6-3 and TRBJ2-5; tentatively, D is TRBD1 (6 bases). The CDR3 spans 13 residues. The V gene lost 6 bases and the J gene lost 2 bases, with 10 bases spanning the gap. Germline values: CDR1 MNHEY, CDR2 SVGEGT. The CDR3 DNA follows: TGTGCCAGCAGCCAGGGGTCTCAAGAGACCCAGTACTTC. The encoded protein is CASSQGSQETQYF.

The chain recombines TRBV18 with TRBJ2-5; 8 bases agree with TRBD2. Germline V gene lookup returns CDR1 KGHSH and CDR2 LQKENI. The CDR3 consists of 15 residues. J gave up 2 bases and V 3 bases, and 5 bases lay outside the gene matches. CDR3 DNA sequence: TGTGCCAGCTCACCCCGACTAGCGCCTCAAGAGACCCAGTACTTC. Its translation: CASSPRLAPQETQYF.

The CDR3 nucleotides read TGTGCCAGCAGTGACCCCGGATTCTACGAGCAGTACTTC. Translation: CASSDPGFYEQYF. The chain recombines TRBV6-1 with TRBJ2-7; D remains unclear. This CDR3 has 13 residues. The V end was cut by 3 bases, the J end by 3 bases, with 9 bases between. CDR1 and CDR2 from the germline V gene are MNHNS and SASEGT.

This clonotype was seen a handful of times. The chain combines TRBV5-4 with TRBJ1-1; D might be TRBD1 (5 bases). Trimming pared 5 bases from V and 6 bases from J, leaving 20 bases between. Looked up from germline, CDR1 is SGHNT and CDR2 is YYREEE (reference sequence). The CDR3 totals 15 residues. The CDR3 is CASRGAVNQAAEAFF. In nucleotides, the CDR3 is TGTGCCAGCAGAGGGGCAGTAAATCAGGCGGCTGAAGCTTTCTTT.

The chain links TRBV28 to TRBJ2-7; no definite D call. V dropped 6 bases and J dropped 5 bases, with 8 bases sitting between them. From germline, CDR1 is MDHEN and CDR2 SYDVKM. The CDR3 is 11 residues long. The CDR3 region is CASRGSNEQYF. The CDR3 DNA sequence: TGTGCCAGCAGAGGAAGTAACGAGCAGTACTTC.